The 15 T cell receptor beta chains presented below share a single source sample, sequenced in a study of T cells in Graves' hyperthyroidism and ophthalmopathy. There were TCR beta CDR3 regions amplified from RNA transcripts. First-round RT-PCR with HTBI primers amplified the TCR CDR3 region. Each CDR3 protein is one row after TCRdb ran MiXCR on the multiplex PCR reads. The top ten clones hold over 7.5% of a sample with some 460,000 distinct CDR3 sequences, approximately 15% of them seen once. Sequencing input: blood. The receptors originated from a woman younger than 35 with Graves' hyperthyroidism.

This clonotype was picked up a small number of times. A much larger clone lies a single base off, so this may be a read error. The chain is built from TRBV2 and TRBJ1-2; D is unresolved. Trimming stripped 3 bases from V and 4 bases from J, with 12 bases between. CDR3 size: 14 residues. CDR1 is SNHLY, CDR2 FYNNEI, per germline. The CDR3, as DNA: TGTGCCAGCAGTGAGAGCAGGAGAGGCTATGGCTACACCTTC. Protein product: CASSESRRGYGYTF.

This clonotype was detected many times. The V gene is TRBV29-1, the J gene TRBJ2-3; D is unclear. V lost 4 bases to trimming and J lost 2 bases, with 10 bases between them. The germline V gene encodes CDR1 SQVTM and CDR2 ANQGSEA. The CDR3 is 13 amino acids. The CDR3 DNA sequence: TGCAGCGTTGTGACGCGGTTCACAGATACGCAGTATTTT. Translation gives CSVVTRFTDTQYF.

This clonotype was observed many times. This chain uses TRBV28 with TRBJ2-3, with D possibly matching TRBD2 (7 bases). The CDR3 contains 15 residues. The V end was cut by 6 bases, the J end by 1 base, with 14 bases between. The germline V gene encodes CDR1 MDHEN and CDR2 SYDVKM. The CDR3 sequence: CASRQGGAGTDTQYF. CDR3 nucleotide sequence: TGTGCCAGCAGACAAGGGGGGGCGGGCACAGATACGCAGTATTTT.

This clonotype was detected ten times or more. This sequence joins TRBV12-3 or TRBV12-4 and TRBJ1-2, with TRBD1 matching 7 bases. The ends lost 4 bases at V and 4 bases at J; junction bases unmatched: 6. The CDR3 has 14 residues. This chain's CDR3 is CASSYRDRAYGYTF. The CDR3 nucleotides are TGTGCCAGCAGTTACCGAGACAGGGCCTATGGCTACACCTTC.

This clonotype has ten or more counts. The chain employs TRBV5-1 and TRBJ1-2; 7 positions agree with TRBD1. Germline CDR1 SGHRS, CDR2 YFSETQ. The CDR3 covers 14 residues. V lost 4 bases and J lost 0; bases outside the gene matches: 3. In nucleotides, the CDR3 is TGCGCCAGCAGCCCCGGACAGGCTAACTATGGCTACACCTTC. Its translation is CASSPGQANYGYTF. The variable domain in full, with the rest retrieved from reference TRBV5-1 and TRBJ1-2, is KAGVTQTPRYLIKTRGQQVTLSCSPISGHRSVSWYQQTPGQGLQFLFEYFSETQRNKGNFPGRFSGRQFSNSRSEMNVSTLELGDSALYLCASSPGQANYGYTFGSGTRLTVV.

This clonotype was observed at least ten times. V usage is TRBV6-6 and J usage is TRBJ2-6; D is possibly TRBD1 (6 bases). The V gene lost 3 bases and the J gene lost 2 bases, with 14 bases spanning the gap. CDR3 length equals 17 residues. From germline, CDR1 is MNHNY and CDR2 SVGAGI (reference sequence). The CDR3 nucleotides read TGTGCCAGCAGTTATTTTGTACAGGGACCTGGGGCCAACGTCCTGACTTTC. It encodes CASSYFVQGPGANVLTF.

This clonotype was counted many times. The chain combines TRBV5-1 with TRBJ1-4, with 7 bases aligning to TRBD1. V shed 0 bases, J shed 6 bases, and the junction held 5 bases outside the gene matches. Germline CDR1 SGHRS, CDR2 YFSETQ. The CDR3 has 15 residues. CDR3 sequence: CASSLGDRDDEKLFF. In DNA, the CDR3 is TGCGCCAGCAGCTTGGGCGACAGGGATGATGAAAAACTGTTTTTT.

This clonotype was observed a handful of times. The chain links TRBV15 to TRBJ1-3, with D possibly being TRBD1 (5 bases). The CDR3 covers 16 residues. Trimming removed 1 base from V and 0 bases from J, with 10 bases in between. Germline loops: CDR1 LNHNV, CDR2 YYDKDF (reference sequence). CDR3 region: CATSRVRGASGNTIYF. In DNA form, the CDR3 reads TGTGCCACCAGCAGAGTACGGGGCGCCTCTGGAAACACCATATATTTT.

CDR3 protein: CASNQGGGSYEQYF. In nucleotides, the CDR3 is TGTGCCAGCAACCAGGGTGGGGGTTCCTACGAGCAGTACTTC. J is TRBJ2-7 and V is TRBV11-2; the D gene could be TRBD1 or TRBD2 (5 bases each). The CDR3 extends over 14 amino acids. The germline gives CDR1 SGHAT, CDR2 FQNNGV. Deletions cut 7 bases from V and 1 base from J, with 14 bases between.

The V gene is TRBV27, the J gene TRBJ1-5; D unresolved. V was clipped by 3 bases and J by 3 bases, with 6 bases between them. Germline CDR1 reads MNHEY; CDR2 reads SMNVEV (reference sequence). The CDR3 covers 13 residues. The CDR3 spells CASSFTINQPQHF. CDR3 bases: TGTGCCAGCAGTTTTACAATCAATCAGCCCCAGCATTTT.

The chain joins TRBV7-2 to TRBJ1-2; D uncertain. Trimming took 1 base from V and 8 from J, leaving 8 bases between them. The CDR3 sequence is 12 residues long. Looked up from germline, CDR1 is SGHTA and CDR2 is FQGNSA. For the CDR3, the DNA is TGTGCCAGCAGCTTAGAAGGGCAAGGCTACACCTTC. Its protein product is CASSLEGQGYTF.

This clonotype was picked up many times. The gene calls are TRBV27 and TRBJ2-3; D not resolved. The CDR3 consists of 13 residues. CDR1 is MNHEY and CDR2 is SMNVEV in the germline V gene (reference sequence). V lost 6 bases and J lost 3, with 10 bases in between. CDR3 residues: CASSQWETDTQYF. CDR3 bases: TGTGCCAGCAGCCAATGGGAAACAGATACGCAGTATTTT.

This clonotype was recorded at least ten times. This sequence joins TRBV5-1 and TRBJ2-6; 9 bases line up with TRBD2. CDR3 length: 19 residues. V dropped 4 bases and J dropped 0; count of bases not matched to a gene: 11. Per germline, CDR1 SGHRS and CDR2 YFSETQ. The CDR3 here is CASSLSGTSFPSGANVLTF. The CDR3 DNA reads as TGCGCCAGCAGCCTTTCCGGGACTAGCTTCCCCTCTGGGGCCAACGTCCTGACTTTC. Full variable domain (remainder filled in from reference TRBV5-1 and TRBJ2-6): KAGVTQTPRYLIKTRGQQVTLSCSPISGHRSVSWYQQTPGQGLQFLFEYFSETQRNKGNFPGRFSGRQFSNSRSEMNVSTLELGDSALYLCASSLSGTSFPSGANVLTFGAGSRLTVL.

This chain links TRBV9 with TRBJ2-5; D uncertain. The germline V and J ends were trimmed by 0 bases and 5 bases, with 11 bases remaining between them. Germline values: CDR1 SGDLS, CDR2 YYNGEE. The CDR3 sequence is 14 residues long. As DNA, the CDR3 is TGTGCCAGCAGCGTAGAACCGTATCGGGAGACCCAGTACTTC. Translated: CASSVEPYRETQYF.

The table lists this clonotype with a few counts. This may be a read error: a much more frequent sequence differs by one nucleotide. The chain has TRBV7-2 and TRBJ2-1, with 7 positions matching TRBD2. The tail of the sequence fits TRBJ2-7 better, so the J call may be wrong. Germline loops: CDR1 SGHTA, CDR2 FQGNSA. The CDR3 has 16 amino acids. CDR3 protein: CASGAHGGSSYNEQYF. DNA for the CDR3: TGTGCCAGCGGGGCTCACGGGGGGAGCTCCTACAATGAGCAGTACTTC.